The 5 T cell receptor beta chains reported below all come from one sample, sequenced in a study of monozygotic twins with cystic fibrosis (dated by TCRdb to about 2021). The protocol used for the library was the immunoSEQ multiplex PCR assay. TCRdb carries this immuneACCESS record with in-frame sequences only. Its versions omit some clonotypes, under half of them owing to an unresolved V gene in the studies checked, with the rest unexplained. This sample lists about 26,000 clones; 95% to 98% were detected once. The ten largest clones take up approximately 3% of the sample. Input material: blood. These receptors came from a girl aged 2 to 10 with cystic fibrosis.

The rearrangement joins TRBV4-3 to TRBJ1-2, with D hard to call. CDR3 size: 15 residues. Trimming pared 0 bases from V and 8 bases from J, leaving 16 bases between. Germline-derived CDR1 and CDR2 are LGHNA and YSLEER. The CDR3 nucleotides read TGCGCCAGCAGCCAAGACCTAGTTACCCCTCGGGGCTACACCTTC. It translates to CASSQDLVTPRGYTF.

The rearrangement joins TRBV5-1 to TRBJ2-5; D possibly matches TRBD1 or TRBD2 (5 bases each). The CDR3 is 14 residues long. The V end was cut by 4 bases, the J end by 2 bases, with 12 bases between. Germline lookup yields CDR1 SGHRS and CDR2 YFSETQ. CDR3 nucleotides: TGCGCCAGCAGCCCAGGGACGATACAAGAGACCCAGTACTTC. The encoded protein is CASSPGTIQETQYF.

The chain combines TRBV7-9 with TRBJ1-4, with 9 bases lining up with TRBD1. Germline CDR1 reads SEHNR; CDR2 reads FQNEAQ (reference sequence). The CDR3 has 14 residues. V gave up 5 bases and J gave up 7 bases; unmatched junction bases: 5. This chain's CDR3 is CASSPRDRAEKLFF. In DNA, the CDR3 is TGTGCCAGCAGCCCCCGGGACAGGGCTGAAAAACTGTTTTTT.

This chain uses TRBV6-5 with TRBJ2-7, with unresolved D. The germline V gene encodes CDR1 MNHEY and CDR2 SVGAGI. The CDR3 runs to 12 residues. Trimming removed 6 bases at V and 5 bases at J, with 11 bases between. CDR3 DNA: TGTGCCAGCAGCTTCCGTGGCAACGAGCAGTACTTC. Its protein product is CASSFRGNEQYF.

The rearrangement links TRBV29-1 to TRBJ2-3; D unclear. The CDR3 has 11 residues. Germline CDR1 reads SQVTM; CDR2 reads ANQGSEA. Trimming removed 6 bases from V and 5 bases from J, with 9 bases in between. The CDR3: CSVRPGDTQYF. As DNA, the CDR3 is TGCAGCGTCAGACCCGGAGATACGCAGTATTTT.